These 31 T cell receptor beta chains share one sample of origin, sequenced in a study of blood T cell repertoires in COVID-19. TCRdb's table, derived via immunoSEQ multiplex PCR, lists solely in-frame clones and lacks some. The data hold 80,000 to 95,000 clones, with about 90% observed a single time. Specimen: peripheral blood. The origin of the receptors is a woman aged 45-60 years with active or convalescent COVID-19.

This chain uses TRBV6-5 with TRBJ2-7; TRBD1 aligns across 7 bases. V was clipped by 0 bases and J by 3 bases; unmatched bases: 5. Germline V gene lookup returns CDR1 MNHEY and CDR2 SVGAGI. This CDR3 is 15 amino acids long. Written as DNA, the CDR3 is TGTGCCAGCAGTTACTCGGGGGACAGTTACTACGAGCAGTACTTC. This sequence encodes CASSYSGDSYYEQYF.

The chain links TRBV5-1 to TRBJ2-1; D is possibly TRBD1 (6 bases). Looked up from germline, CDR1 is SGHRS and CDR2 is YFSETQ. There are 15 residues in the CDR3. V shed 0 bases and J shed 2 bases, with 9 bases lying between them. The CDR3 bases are TGCGCCAGCAGCTTGGAACAGGGCGCCTACAATGAGCAGTTCTTC. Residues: CASSLEQGAYNEQFF.

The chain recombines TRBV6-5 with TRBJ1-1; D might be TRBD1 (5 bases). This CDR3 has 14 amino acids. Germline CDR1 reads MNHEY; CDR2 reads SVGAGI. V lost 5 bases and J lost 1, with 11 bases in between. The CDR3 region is CASSRQGQNTEAFF. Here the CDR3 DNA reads TGTGCCAGCAGTAGGCAGGGTCAGAACACTGAAGCTTTCTTT.

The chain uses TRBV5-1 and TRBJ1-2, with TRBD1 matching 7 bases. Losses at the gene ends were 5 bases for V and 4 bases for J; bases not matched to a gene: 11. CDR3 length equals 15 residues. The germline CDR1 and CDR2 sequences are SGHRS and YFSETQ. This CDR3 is CASRRTRGQSYGYTF. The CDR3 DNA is TGCGCCAGCAGGCGGACCCGGGGACAGAGCTATGGCTACACCTTC.

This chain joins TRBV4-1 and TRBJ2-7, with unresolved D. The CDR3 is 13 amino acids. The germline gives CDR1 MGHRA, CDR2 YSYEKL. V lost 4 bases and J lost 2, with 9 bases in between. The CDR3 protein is CASSPLSTYEQYF. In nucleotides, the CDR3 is TGCGCCAGCAGCCCCCTTAGCACCTACGAGCAGTACTTC.

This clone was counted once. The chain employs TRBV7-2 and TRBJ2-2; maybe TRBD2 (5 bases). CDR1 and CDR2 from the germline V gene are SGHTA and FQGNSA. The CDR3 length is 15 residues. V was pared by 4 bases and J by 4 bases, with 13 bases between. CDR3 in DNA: TGTGCCAGCAGCTCTAGCTGGATAAGCACCGGGGAGCTGTTTTTT. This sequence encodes CASSSSWISTGELFF.

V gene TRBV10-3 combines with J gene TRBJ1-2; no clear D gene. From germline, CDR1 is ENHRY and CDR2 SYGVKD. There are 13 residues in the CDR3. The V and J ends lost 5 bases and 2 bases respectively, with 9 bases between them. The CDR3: CAISHGENYGYTF. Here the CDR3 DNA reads TGTGCCATCAGTCATGGGGAGAACTATGGCTACACCTTC.

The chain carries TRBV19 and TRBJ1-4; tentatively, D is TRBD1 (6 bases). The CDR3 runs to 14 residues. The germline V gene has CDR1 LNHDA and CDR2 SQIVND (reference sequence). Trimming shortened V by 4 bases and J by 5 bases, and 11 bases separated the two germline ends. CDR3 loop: CASSKTGTNEKLFF. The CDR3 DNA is TGTGCCAGTAGTAAAACAGGGACGAATGAAAAACTGTTTTTT.

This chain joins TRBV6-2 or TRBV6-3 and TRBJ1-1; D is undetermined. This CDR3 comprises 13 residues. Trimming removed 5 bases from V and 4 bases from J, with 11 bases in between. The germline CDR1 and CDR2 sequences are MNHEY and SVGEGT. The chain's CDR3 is CASSDDRSTEAFF. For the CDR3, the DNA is TGTGCCAGCAGTGATGACCGGAGCACTGAAGCTTTCTTT.

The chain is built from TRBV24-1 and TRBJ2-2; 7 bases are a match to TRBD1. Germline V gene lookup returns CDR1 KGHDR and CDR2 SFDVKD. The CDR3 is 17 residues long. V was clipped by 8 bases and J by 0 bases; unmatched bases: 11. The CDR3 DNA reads TGTGCCACCATGAGGGGTACCGGGACAGCGAACACCGGGGAGCTGTTTTTT. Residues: CATMRGTGTANTGELFF.

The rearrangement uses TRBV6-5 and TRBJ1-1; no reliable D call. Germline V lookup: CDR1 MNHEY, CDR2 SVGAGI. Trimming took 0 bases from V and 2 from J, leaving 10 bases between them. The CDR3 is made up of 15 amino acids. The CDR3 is CASSYSWAGNTEAFF. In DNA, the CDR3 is TGTGCCAGCAGTTACTCCTGGGCGGGCAACACTGAAGCTTTCTTT.

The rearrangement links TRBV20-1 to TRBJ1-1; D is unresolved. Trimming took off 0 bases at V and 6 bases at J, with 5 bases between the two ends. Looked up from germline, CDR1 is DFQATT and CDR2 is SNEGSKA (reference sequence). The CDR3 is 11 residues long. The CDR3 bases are TGCAGTGCTAGAGATAATCCTGAAGCTTTCTTT. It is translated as CSARDNPEAFF.

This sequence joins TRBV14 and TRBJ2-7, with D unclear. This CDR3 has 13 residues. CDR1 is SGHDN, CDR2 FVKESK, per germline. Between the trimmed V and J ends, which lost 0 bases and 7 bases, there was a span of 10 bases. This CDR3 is CASSQDEVPEQYF. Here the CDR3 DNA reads TGTGCCAGCAGCCAAGATGAGGTCCCTGAGCAGTACTTC. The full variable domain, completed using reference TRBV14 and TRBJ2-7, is EAGVTQFPSHSVIEKGQTVTLRCDPISGHDNLYWYRRVMGKEIKFLLHFVKESKQDESGMPNNRFLAERTGGTYSTLKVQPAELEDSGVYFCASSQDEVPEQYFGPGTRLTVT.

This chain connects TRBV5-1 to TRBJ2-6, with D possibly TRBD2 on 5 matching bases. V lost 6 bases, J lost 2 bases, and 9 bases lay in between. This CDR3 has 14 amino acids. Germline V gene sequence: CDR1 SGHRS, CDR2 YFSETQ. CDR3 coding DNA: TGCGCCAGCACCCGGGGTGCTGGGGCCAACGTCCTGACTTTC. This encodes CASTRGAGANVLTF.

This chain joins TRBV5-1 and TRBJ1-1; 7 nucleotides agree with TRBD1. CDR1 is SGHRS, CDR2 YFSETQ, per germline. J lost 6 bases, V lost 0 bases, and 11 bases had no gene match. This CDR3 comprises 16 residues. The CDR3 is CASSLEVGGVKAEAFF. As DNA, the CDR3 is TGCGCCAGCAGCTTGGAAGTAGGGGGCGTTAAAGCTGAAGCTTTCTTT.

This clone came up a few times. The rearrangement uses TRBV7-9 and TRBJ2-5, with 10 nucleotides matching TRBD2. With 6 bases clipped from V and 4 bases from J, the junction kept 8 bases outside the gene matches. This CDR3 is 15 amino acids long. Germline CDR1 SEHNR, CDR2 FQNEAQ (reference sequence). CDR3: CASSQRGGSGETQYF. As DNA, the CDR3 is TGTGCCAGCAGTCAGCGGGGGGGCTCGGGAGAGACCCAGTACTTC.

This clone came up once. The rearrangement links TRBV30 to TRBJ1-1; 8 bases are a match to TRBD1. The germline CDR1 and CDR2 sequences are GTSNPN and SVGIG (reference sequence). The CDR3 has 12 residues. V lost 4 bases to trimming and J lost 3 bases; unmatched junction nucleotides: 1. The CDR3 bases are TGTGCCTGGACGGACAGGGACACTGAAGCTTTCTTT. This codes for CAWTDRDTEAFF.

The CDR3 sequence: CASSLEPNSPLHF. CDR3 DNA sequence: TGTGCCAGCAGCTTGGAGCCTAATTCACCCCTCCACTTT. V usage is TRBV5-4 and J usage is TRBJ1-6; D is uncertain. Germline-derived CDR1 and CDR2 are SGHNT and YYREEE (reference sequence). The CDR3 spans 13 residues. Trimming cost V 0 bases and J 6 bases, with 4 bases left between them.

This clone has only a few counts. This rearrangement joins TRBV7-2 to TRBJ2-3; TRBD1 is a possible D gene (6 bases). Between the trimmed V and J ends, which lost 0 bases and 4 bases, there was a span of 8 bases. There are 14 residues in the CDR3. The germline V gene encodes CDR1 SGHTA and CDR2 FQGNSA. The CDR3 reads CASSLARGADTQYF. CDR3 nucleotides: TGTGCCAGCAGCTTAGCCAGGGGCGCAGATACGCAGTATTTT.

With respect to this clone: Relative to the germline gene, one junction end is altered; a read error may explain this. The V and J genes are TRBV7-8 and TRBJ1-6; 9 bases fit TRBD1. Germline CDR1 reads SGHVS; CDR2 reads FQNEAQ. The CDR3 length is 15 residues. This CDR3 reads CASTLPGQGFSPLHF. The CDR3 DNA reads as TGTGCCAGCACCTTACCGGGACAGGGATTTTCACCCCTCCACTTT. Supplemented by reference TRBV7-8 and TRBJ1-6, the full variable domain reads GAGVSQSPRYKVAKRGQDVALRCDPISGHVSLFWYQQALGQGPEFLTYFQNEAQLDKSGLPSDRFFAERPEGSVSTLKIQRTQQEDSAVYLCASTLPGQGFSPLHFGNGTRLTVT.

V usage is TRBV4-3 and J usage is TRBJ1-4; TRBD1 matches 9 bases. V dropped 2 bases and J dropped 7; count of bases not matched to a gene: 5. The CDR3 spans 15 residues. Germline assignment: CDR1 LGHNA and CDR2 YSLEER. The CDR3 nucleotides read TGCGCCAGCAGCCAATCCGGGACAGGGATTGAAAAACTGTTTTTT. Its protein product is CASSQSGTGIEKLFF.

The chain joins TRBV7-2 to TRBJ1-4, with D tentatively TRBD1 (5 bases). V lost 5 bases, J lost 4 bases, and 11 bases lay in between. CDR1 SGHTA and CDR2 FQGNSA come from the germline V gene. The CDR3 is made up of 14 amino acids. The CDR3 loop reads CASSLDSLNEKLFF. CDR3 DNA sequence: TGTGCCAGCAGCCTAGACAGCCTTAATGAAAAACTGTTTTTT.

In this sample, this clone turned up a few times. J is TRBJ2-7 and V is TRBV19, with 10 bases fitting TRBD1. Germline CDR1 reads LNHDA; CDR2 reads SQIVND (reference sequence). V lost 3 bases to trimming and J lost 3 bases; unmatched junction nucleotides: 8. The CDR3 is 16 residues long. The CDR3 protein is CASSMGRDRGFYEQYF. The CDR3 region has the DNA TGTGCCAGTAGTATGGGCCGGGACAGGGGTTTCTACGAGCAGTACTTC.

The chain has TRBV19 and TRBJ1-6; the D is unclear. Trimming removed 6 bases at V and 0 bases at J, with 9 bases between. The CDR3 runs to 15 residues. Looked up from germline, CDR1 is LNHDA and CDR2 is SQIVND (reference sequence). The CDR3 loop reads CASREPSSYNSPLHF. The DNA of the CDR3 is TGTGCCAGTAGAGAGCCGAGCTCCTATAATTCACCCCTCCACTTT. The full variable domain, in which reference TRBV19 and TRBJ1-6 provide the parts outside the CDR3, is DGGITQSPKYLFRKEGQNVTLSCEQNLNHDAMYWYRQDPGQGLRLIYYSQIVNDFQKGDIAEGYSVSREKKESFPLTVTSAQKNPTAFYLCASREPSSYNSPLHFGNGTRLTVT.

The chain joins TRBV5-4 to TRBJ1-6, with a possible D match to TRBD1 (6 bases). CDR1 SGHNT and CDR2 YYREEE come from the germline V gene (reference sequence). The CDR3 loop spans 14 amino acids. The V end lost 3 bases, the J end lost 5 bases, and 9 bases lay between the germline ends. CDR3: CASSWPGDNSPLHF. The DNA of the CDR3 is TGTGCCAGCAGCTGGCCAGGGGATAATTCACCCCTCCACTTT.

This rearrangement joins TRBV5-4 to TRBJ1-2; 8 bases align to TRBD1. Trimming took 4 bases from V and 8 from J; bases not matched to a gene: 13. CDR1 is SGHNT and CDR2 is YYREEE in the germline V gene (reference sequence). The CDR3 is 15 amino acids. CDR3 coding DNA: TGTGCCAGCAGCCAACCCGACAGGGGCCTTCCCGGCTACACCTTC. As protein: CASSQPDRGLPGYTF.

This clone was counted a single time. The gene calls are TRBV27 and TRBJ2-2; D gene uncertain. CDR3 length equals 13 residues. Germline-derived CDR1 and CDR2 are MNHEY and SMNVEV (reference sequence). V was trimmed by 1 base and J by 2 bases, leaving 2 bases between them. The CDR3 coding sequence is TGTGCCAGCAGTTTATTAAACACCGGGGAGCTGTTTTTT. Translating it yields CASSLLNTGELFF.

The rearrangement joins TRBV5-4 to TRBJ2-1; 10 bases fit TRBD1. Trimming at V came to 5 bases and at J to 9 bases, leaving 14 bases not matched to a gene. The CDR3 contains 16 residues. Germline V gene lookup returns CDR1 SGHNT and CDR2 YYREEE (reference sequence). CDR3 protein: CASSYLDRGPVGEQFF. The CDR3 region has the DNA TGTGCCAGCAGTTACCTTGACAGGGGGCCTGTGGGTGAGCAGTTCTTC. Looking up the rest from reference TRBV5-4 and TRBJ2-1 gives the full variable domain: ETGVTQSPTHLIKTRGQQVTLRCSSQSGHNTVSWYQQALGQGPQFIFQYYREEENGRGNFPPRFSGLQFPNYSSELNVNALELDDSALYLCASSYLDRGPVGEQFFGPGTRLTVL.

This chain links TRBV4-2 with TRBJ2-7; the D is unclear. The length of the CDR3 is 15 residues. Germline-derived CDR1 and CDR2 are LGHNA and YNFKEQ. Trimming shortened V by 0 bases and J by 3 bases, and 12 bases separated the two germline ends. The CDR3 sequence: CASSQDFRGNYEQYF. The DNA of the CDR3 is TGTGCCAGCAGCCAAGATTTCCGAGGCAACTACGAGCAGTACTTC.

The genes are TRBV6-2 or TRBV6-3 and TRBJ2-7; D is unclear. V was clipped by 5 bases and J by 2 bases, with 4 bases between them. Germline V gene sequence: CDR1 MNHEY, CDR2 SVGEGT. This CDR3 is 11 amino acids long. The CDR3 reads CASSLTYEQYF. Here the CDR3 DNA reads TGTGCCAGCAGTCTTACCTACGAGCAGTACTTC.

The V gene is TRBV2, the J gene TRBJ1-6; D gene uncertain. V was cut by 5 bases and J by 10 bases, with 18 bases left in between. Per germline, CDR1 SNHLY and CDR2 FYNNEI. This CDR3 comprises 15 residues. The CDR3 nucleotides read TGTGCCAGCAGTCCCCTGGTTACTAGTTCGTCACCCCTCCACTTT. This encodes CASSPLVTSSSPLHF.